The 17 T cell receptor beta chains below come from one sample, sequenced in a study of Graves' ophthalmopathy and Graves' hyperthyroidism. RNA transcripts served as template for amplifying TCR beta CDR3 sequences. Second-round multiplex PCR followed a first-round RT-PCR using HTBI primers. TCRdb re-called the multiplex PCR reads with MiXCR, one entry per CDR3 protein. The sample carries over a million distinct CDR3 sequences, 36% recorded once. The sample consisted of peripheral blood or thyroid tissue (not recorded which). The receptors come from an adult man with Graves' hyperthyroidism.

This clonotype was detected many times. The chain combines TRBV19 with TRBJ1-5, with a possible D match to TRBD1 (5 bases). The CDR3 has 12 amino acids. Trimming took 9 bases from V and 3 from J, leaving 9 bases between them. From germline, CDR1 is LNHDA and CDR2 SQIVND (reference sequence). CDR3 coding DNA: TGTGCCAGCGGGACCCTCAATCAGCCCCAGCATTTT. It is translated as CASGTLNQPQHF.

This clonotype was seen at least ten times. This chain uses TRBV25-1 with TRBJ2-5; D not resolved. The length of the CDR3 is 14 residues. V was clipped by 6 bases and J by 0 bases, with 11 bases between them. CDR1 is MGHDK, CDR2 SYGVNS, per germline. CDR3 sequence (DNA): TGTGCCAGCAGCAATAGGGCGTACCAAGAGACCCAGTACTTC. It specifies CASSNRAYQETQYF.

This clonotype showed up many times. The CDR3 here is CSAPSGGSYGYTF. The CDR3 nucleotides read TGCAGTGCCCCGTCGGGGGGCTCCTATGGCTACACCTTC. The V call is TRBV20-1, the J call TRBJ1-2, with D possibly matching TRBD1 (6 bases). The CDR3 totals 13 residues. With 6 bases removed from V and 4 bases from J, the gap between germline ends came to 15 bases. Germline CDR1 DFQATT, CDR2 SNEGSKA (reference sequence).

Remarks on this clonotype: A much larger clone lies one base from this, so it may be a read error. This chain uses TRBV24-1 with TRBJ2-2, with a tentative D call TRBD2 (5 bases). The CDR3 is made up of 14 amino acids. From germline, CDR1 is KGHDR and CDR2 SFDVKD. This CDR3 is CATSDPNYTGELVF. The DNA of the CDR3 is TGTGCCACCAGTGACCCAAATTACACCGGGGAGCTGGTTTTT.

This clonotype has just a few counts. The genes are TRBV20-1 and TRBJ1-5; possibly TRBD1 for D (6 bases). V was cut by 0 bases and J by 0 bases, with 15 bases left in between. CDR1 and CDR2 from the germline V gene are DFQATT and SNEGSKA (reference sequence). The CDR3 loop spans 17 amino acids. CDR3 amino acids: CSARDHRGGGSNQPQHF. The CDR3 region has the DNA TGCAGTGCTAGAGATCACCGGGGAGGGGGTAGCAATCAGCCCCAGCATTTT.

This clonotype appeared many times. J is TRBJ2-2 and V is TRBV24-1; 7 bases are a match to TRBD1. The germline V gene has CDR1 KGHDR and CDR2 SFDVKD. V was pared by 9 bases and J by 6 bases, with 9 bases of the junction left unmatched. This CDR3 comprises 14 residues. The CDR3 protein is CATEGASWAGELFF. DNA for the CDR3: TGTGCCACCGAGGGGGCCTCATGGGCCGGGGAGCTGTTTTTT.

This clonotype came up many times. The CDR3 loop is CASSRGFGARGYTF. The CDR3 coding sequence is TGCGCCAGCAGCCGAGGGTTCGGGGCTCGAGGCTACACCTTC. The chain carries TRBV5-1 and TRBJ1-2, with TRBD1 as a possible D gene (5 bases). The CDR3 totals 14 residues. The ends were cut back, 4 bases at V and 8 bases at J, with 18 bases in the middle. Germline V gene lookup returns CDR1 SGHRS and CDR2 YFSETQ.

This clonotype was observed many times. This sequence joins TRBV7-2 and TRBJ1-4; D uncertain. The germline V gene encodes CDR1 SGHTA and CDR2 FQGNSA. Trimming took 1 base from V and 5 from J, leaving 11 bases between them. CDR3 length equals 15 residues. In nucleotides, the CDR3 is TGTGCCAGCAGCTTAGGAAACAGTAGAAATGAAAAACTGTTTTTT. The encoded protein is CASSLGNSRNEKLFF.

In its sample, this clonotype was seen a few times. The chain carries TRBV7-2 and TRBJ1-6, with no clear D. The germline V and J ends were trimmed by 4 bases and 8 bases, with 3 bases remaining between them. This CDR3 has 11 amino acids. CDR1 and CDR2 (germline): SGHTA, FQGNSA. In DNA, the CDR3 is TGTGCCAGCAGCTGGGATTCACCCCTCCACTTT. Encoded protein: CASSWDSPLHF. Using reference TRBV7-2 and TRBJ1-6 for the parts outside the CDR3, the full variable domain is GAGVSQSPSNKVTEKGKDVELRCDPISGHTALYWYRQSLGQGLEFLIYFQGNSAPDKSGLPSDRFSAERTGGSVSTLTIQRTQQEDSAVYLCASSWDSPLHFGNGTRLTVT.

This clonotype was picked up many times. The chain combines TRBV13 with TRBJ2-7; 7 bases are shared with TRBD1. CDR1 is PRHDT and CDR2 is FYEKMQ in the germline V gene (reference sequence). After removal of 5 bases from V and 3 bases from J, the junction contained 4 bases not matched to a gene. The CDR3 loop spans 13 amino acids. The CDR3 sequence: CASSRRDSYEQYF. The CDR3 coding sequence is TGTGCCAGCAGCCGTCGGGACAGCTACGAGCAGTACTTC.

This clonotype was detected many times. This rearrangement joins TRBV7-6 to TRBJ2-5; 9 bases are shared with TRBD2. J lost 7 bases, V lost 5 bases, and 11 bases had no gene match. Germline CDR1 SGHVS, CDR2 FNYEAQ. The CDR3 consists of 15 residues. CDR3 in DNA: TGTGCCAGCAGCCCGGGACTAGCTAAGAAGGGGACCCAGTACTTC. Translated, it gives CASSPGLAKKGTQYF.

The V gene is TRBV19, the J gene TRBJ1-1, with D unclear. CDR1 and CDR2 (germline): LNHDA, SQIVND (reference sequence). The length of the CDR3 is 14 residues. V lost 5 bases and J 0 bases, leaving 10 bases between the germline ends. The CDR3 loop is CASSVQAMNTEAFF. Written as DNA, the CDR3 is TGTGCCAGTAGTGTGCAGGCGATGAACACTGAAGCTTTCTTT.

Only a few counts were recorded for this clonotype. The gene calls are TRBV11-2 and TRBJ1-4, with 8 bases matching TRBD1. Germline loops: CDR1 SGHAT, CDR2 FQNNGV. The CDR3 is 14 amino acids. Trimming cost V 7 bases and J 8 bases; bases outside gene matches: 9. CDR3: CASNLGQGSEKLFF. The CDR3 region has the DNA TGTGCCAGCAATCTAGGACAGGGCAGCGAAAAACTGTTTTTT.

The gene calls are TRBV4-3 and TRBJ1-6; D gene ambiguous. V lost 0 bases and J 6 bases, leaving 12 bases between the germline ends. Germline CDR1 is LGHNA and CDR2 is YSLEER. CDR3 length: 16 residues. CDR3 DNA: TGCGCCAGCAGCCAAGAGAGTCTCGTCCTTAATTCACCCCTCCACTTT. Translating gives CASSQESLVLNSPLHF.

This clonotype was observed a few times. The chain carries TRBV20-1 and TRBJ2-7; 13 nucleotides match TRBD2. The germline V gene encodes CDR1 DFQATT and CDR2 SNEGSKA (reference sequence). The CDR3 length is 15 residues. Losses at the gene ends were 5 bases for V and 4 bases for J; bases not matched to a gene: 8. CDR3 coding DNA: TGCAGTGCTGCCGGACTAGCGGGAGTTATATACGAGCAGTACTTC. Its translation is CSAAGLAGVIYEQYF.

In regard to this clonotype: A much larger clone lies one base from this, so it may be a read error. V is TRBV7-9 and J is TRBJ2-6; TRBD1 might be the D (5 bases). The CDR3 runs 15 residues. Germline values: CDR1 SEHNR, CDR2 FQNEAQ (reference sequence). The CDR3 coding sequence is TGTGCCAGCCTCTTGGGGCAGTCTGGGGCCAACGTCCCGACTTTC. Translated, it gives CASLLGQSGANVPTF.

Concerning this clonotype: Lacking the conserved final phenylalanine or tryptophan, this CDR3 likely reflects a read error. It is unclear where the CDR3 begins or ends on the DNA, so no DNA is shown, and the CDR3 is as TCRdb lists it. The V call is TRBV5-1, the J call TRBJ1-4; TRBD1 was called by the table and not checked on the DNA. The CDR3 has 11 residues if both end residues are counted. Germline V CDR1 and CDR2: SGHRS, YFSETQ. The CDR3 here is CASSPEWDRVV.